This TCR beta chain originates from a study of T cell responses to AZD1222 COVID-19 vaccine (dated by TCRdb to 2020 to 2022). Broadly, across the study: Because spike-specific TCR depth and breadth did not differ between the two schedules, AZD1222 recipients who got a second dose at roughly 4 weeks were pooled with those who got a second dose at roughly 12 weeks. TCR sequencing was performed for roughly 240 trial participants, of whom around 210 were given two doses of AZD1222 and around 25 were given two doses of MenACWY control vaccine. Trial participants were enrolled by age into subgroups of 18-55, 56-69 and 70-plus years, and around 150, 28 and 57 TCR-sequenced participants, respectively, were included in these subgroups. Study-wide conclusions, independent of this receptor: Epitopes outside the regions mutated in the B.1.351 and B.1.1.7 variants were reportedly recognized by nearly half of the unique spike-specific TCRs. After two AZD1222 doses, spike-specific TCR breadth and depth were significantly higher than at day 0 and than in MenACWY recipients. Participants were mostly white British, with more females than males. The authors suggested clonal diversity may have been underestimated. Because no day 14 peak-response samples were available, the repertoires could be characterized only after the peak T cell response. Vaccine-associated CD4 TCRs spanned the whole spike protein, with dominant responses in regions 160-218 and 743-854. Conclusions about previously exposed vaccinees are limited, since just a handful of AZD1222 recipients were seropositive for SARS-CoV-2 at baseline. The 56-69-year group was small, and its depth increase did not reach significance, likely because of low power.

V is pared back by 4 bases and J by 0 bases, with 12 bases lying between the germline termini. The CDR3 runs 14 amino acids, cysteine and phenylalanine included. Only the CDR3 DNA is retained, 42 bases long and in frame from the first base. CDR1 and CDR2 are drawn from the germline V gene: SQVTM, ANQGSEA. The CDR3 regions of human TCRbeta chains were analyzed by immunosequencing. From the authors' description of their analysis: TCRs in the repertoires were compared against a reference library of SARS-CoV-2-specific TCRs that had been generated with the MIRA antigen-specificity platform. Breadth was defined as the fraction of unique TCRs that were SARS-CoV-2-associated, and depth was defined as the fraction of total T cells that were SARS-CoV-2-associated. Using the MIRA data, each spike-specific TCR was assigned both to the spike region to which the TCR was reactive and to a CD4 or CD8 class. Log10-transformed breadth and depth values were compared by one-way ANOVA with Sidak's multiple comparisons tests. TCRdb stores this immuneACCESS table with in-frame sequences only. Part of the clones is absent; in the studies checked, under half of the shortfall reflects unresolved V genes, and no reason is known for the rest. V and J calls and clone size are those listed in that table; D and trimming were worked out from the DNA. The sample records about 110,000 clones, 91% of which are singletons. The ten largest account for roughly 7% of the sample.

Points on this clone: No cognate antigen has been identified for it. There are no base qualities to consult, and no much larger clone falls within one base.

The time point label, as the study defines it: baseline before first vaccination. Vaccinee samples were obtained from the UK trials COV001 and COV002, which included a single-blind randomized controlled phase 2/3 trial of AZD1222 (ChAdOx1 nCoV-19) in healthy adults. For TCRbeta chain sequencing, PBMC samples from trial participants were taken at day 0 and at day 28 after the second dose. This material consisted of peripheral blood, taken on day 0 of AZD1222 vaccination. The sequence links TRBV29-1 to TRBJ1-1, with no reliable assignment of the D segment. The clonotype was recovered from an adult in good health. The nucleotide sequence reads TGCAGCGTTGGCGCCGGAGCCATGAACACTGAAGCTTTCTTT. It codes for CSVGAGAMNTEAFF.